What follows describes a single TCR beta chain. The sample is drawn from a study of control samples from healthy donors and cancer patients. Generated by immunoSEQ multiplex PCR, the TCRdb table keeps only in-frame clones and is missing some. The sample carries some 130,000 clones, approximately 90% recorded once. CDR3 size: 15 residues. CDR1 is SGDLS and CDR2 is YYNGEE in the germline V gene. Trimming removed 0 bases at V and 1 base at J, with 7 bases between. The sequence came from a man aged 18 to 30 in good health. The chain employs TRBV9 and TRBJ1-4; D unresolved. Specimen: blood. The CDR3 region has the DNA TGTGCCAGCAGCGTAGGAGGAGGAACTAATGAAAAACTGTTTTTT. Its protein product is CASSVGGGTNEKLFF.